This TCR beta chain appears in the sequencing data of a study of shared clonotypes between healthy human individuals. The CDR3 totals 15 residues. V was clipped by 6 bases and J by 10 bases; unmatched bases: 10. The germline V gene encodes CDR1 SGHTA and CDR2 FQGNSA. Donors, healthy HIV-negative adults, lacked recent acute infections or vaccinations. Repertoires were generated with immunoSEQ multiplex PCR, while TCRdb's copy carries only in-frame clones and drops some. The sample has over 2 million clones, around 92% seen once; the top ten hold more than 0.35%. Sequencing input: naive CD4+ T cells from PBMCs. Subset given: CD45RA+ positively selected. The sequence came from a man between 18 and 29 years old in good health. Some clones in this sample may be carry-over from other donors' samples. V usage is TRBV7-2 and J usage is TRBJ1-6, with TRBD1 matching 9 bases. The CDR3 sequence: CASRTDRGGGSPLHF. CDR3 DNA: TGTGCCAGCAGGACGGACAGGGGTGGAGGATCACCCCTCCACTTT.